These 17 T cell receptor beta chains came from one sample sequenced in a study of identical twins (dated by TCRdb to the mid-2010s). The library came from 5' RACE. For sequencing, an Illumina HiSeq 2000 was employed. The public reads were reanalyzed by TCRdb: fastp trimming at Q25, MiXCR alignment, in-frame beta chains only. Identical CDR3 proteins give one entry, which carries the most common genes and DNA. In this sample the table shows around 480,000 distinct CDR3 sequences, roughly an eighth of which occur a single time. The ten largest clones take up approximately 1% of the sample. This same sample was also part of a study on yellow fever vaccine responses in identical twins.

The specimen sequenced was CD4+ T cells sorted from blood. The origin of the receptors is a woman younger than 30 in good health.

This clonotype was recorded only once. The chain links TRBV14 to TRBJ2-5; the match to TRBD1 covers 9 bases. The CDR3 totals 16 residues. The V gene end was trimmed by 1 base and the J gene end by 4 bases; junction bases not matched to a gene: 7. Germline CDR1 is SGHDN and CDR2 is FVKESK. CDR3: CASSQGVRTGAETQYF. CDR3 nucleotide sequence: TGTGCCAGCAGCCAAGGGGTACGGACAGGGGCAGAGACCCAGTACTTC.

The gene calls are TRBV6-5 and TRBJ2-2; D is unclear. This CDR3 spans 15 amino acids. Trimming stripped 1 base from V and 3 bases from J, with 9 bases between. Germline V CDR1 and CDR2: MNHEY, SVGAGI. The CDR3 loop is CASSYFGPDTGELFF. In DNA form, the CDR3 reads TGTGCCAGCAGTTACTTTGGCCCTGACACCGGGGAGCTGTTTTTT.

This clonotype appeared a few times. This chain connects TRBV28 to TRBJ1-2, with D possibly matching TRBD1 (5 bases). The CDR3 runs to 15 residues. Trimming removed 1 base from V and 8 bases from J, with 17 bases in between. CDR1 and CDR2 from the germline V gene are MDHEN and SYDVKM. CDR3 loop: CASSLFIGGDRGYTF. The CDR3 DNA reads as TGTGCCAGCAGTTTATTTATCGGGGGGGATAGAGGCTACACCTTC.

This rearrangement joins TRBV10-3 to TRBJ1-2; a weak D match, TRBD1 (5 bases). The CDR3 has 13 residues. Per germline, CDR1 ENHRY and CDR2 SYGVKD. The ends were cut back, 2 bases at V and 3 bases at J, with 7 bases in the middle. CDR3 amino acids: CAISEQGDYGYTF. The CDR3 nucleotides read TGTGCCATCAGTGAGCAAGGGGACTATGGCTACACCTTC.

The chain joins TRBV27 to TRBJ2-5, with TRBD1 matching over 10 bases. Germline values: CDR1 MNHEY, CDR2 SMNVEV (reference sequence). V shed 3 bases and J 5 bases; nucleotides not matched to a gene: 6. The CDR3 runs to 15 residues. CDR3 in amino acids: CASSLGQGIRETQYF. The CDR3 DNA reads as TGTGCCAGCAGTTTGGGACAGGGGATTCGGGAGACCCAGTACTTC.

The chain combines TRBV20-1 with TRBJ2-3; no reliable D call. There are 14 residues in the CDR3. Germline assignment: CDR1 DFQATT and CDR2 SNEGSKA (reference sequence). Trimming took off 0 bases at V and 4 bases at J, with 11 bases between the two ends. CDR3 sequence (DNA): TGCAGTGCTAGAGATTTACGGAGTTCAGATACGCAGTATTTT. Its protein is CSARDLRSSDTQYF.

This chain links TRBV12-3 or TRBV12-4 with TRBJ1-1; weak D call: TRBD1 (5 bases). The CDR3 totals 14 residues. Trimming left V 0 bases short and J 4 bases short, with 9 bases between. The CDR3 nucleotides are TGTGCCAGCAGTTTAGCAGGGGCTACCACTGAAGCTTTCTTT. Translating gives CASSLAGATTEAFF.

The table lists this clonotype with many counts. The V gene is TRBV12-3 or TRBV12-4, the J gene TRBJ2-5; no definite D call. V lost 1 base, J lost 2 bases, and 5 bases lay in between. The CDR3 length is 13 residues. CDR3 in amino acids: CASSLDIQETQYF. Written as DNA, the CDR3 is TGTGCCAGCAGTTTAGACATTCAAGAGACCCAGTACTTC.

This clonotype was found a few times. The chain recombines TRBV3-1 with TRBJ2-1, with D perhaps TRBD2 (5 bases). Germline CDR1 and CDR2: LGHDT and YNNKEL (reference sequence). CDR3 size: 13 residues. Trimming took 4 bases from V and 2 from J, leaving 6 bases between them. Here the CDR3 DNA reads TGTGCCAGCAGCCCGACTACCTACAATGAGCAGTTCTTC. Its translation is CASSPTTYNEQFF.

The chain is built from TRBV20-1 and TRBJ2-7; D ambiguous. V was clipped by 3 bases and J by 0 bases, with 9 bases between them. CDR1 DFQATT and CDR2 SNEGSKA come from the germline V gene (reference sequence). The CDR3 is 13 residues long. The DNA for the CDR3 is TGCAGTGCTAGCGGGCAAAGCTCCTACGAGCAGTACTTC. The encoded protein is CSASGQSSYEQYF.

This chain links TRBV5-1 with TRBJ2-5; D gene unclear. V lost 0 bases and J 3 bases, leaving 9 bases between the germline ends. The CDR3 is 14 amino acids. CDR1 is SGHRS, CDR2 YFSETQ, per germline. CDR3 bases: TGCGCCAGCAGCTTGGTGGGTAGGGAAGAGACCCAGTACTTC. This gives the protein CASSLVGREETQYF.

The chain uses TRBV4-1 and TRBJ2-5; TRBD1 agrees at 9 bases. This CDR3 is 13 amino acids long. Trimming took 3 bases from V and 7 from J; bases not matched to a gene: 3. In germline, CDR1 is MGHRA, CDR2 YSYEKL. In DNA form, the CDR3 reads TGCGCCAGCAGCCAGGACAGGGGTAGGACCCAGTACTTC. Translation gives CASSQDRGRTQYF.

This clonotype has more than one count but fewer than ten. The chain joins TRBV7-3 to TRBJ2-7; the match to TRBD1 covers 9 bases. With V trimmed by 5 bases and J by 1 base, 6 bases remained unmatched. Germline V lookup: CDR1 SGHTA, CDR2 FQGTGA. This CDR3 comprises 15 residues. The CDR3 DNA follows: TGTGCCAGCAGCATCGGACAGGGGTCGTCCTACGAGCAGTACTTC. Translated: CASSIGQGSSYEQYF.

The rearrangement links TRBV5-1 to TRBJ1-1; D possibly corresponds to TRBD1 (6 bases). The CDR3 loop spans 14 amino acids. CDR1 is SGHRS, CDR2 YFSETQ, per germline. V was trimmed by 5 bases and J by 4 bases, leaving 15 bases between them. CDR3 sequence: CASRKGQGSTEAFF. Here the CDR3 DNA reads TGCGCCAGCAGGAAGGGACAAGGGAGCACTGAAGCTTTCTTT.

The V call is TRBV3-1, the J call TRBJ2-2, with D unclear. Trimming cost V 1 base and J 8 bases, with 5 bases left between them. The CDR3 contains 12 residues. Germline V gene sequence: CDR1 LGHDT, CDR2 YNNKEL (reference sequence). CDR3 sequence: CASSQAGGELFF. The CDR3, as DNA: TGTGCCAGCAGCCAAGCCGGTGGGGAGCTGTTTTTT.

This clonotype came up a few times. The rearrangement uses TRBV5-1 and TRBJ2-7; the D gene is possibly TRBD2 (6 bases). The CDR3 is 15 residues long. Trimming pared 4 bases from V and 5 bases from J, leaving 19 bases between. CDR1 SGHRS and CDR2 YFSETQ come from the germline V gene. CDR3 bases: TGCGCCAGCAGCCTGGACGGACTAAAGGGTGACGAGCAGTACTTC. It yields the protein CASSLDGLKGDEQYF.

This chain connects TRBV11-2 to TRBJ2-7; 8 bases are shared with TRBD1. This CDR3 comprises 12 residues. V lost 4 bases and J lost 8; bases outside the gene matches: 4. Germline V gene lookup returns CDR1 SGHAT and CDR2 FQNNGV. CDR3 sequence reads: CASSSGGSKQYF. The CDR3 DNA follows: TGTGCCAGCAGCTCAGGGGGCTCGAAGCAGTACTTC.